A selection of T cell receptor beta chains follows, all from one sample in a study of cytomegalovirus exposure and HLA in healthy donors. Clones were sequenced by immunoSEQ multiplex PCR, and TCRdb holds only the in-frame ones, with some missing. The data show roughly 68,000 clones, with about three quarters seen just once and 4% to 5.5% held by the top ten. Sequences were obtained from PBMCs. These receptors were collected from a male donor in good health and CMV-seropositive. Both conserved end residues are part of each CDR3. D genes are given only for firm matches. Clone size is stated in some rows and not others, as once, few, many or a class when expanded.

TRBV7-8	.	TRBJ2-7	.	CASSPGVGEQYF	TGTGCCAGCAGCCCGGGGGTGGGCGAGCAGTACTTC
TRBV6-1	.	TRBJ1-2	.	CAAGGPNYGYTF	TGTGCCGCTGGCGGGCCGAACTATGGCTACACCTTC
TRBV13	.	TRBJ2-7	TRBD2	CASSQRGYGEQYF	TGTGCCAGCAGCCAGCGGGGGTACGGCGAGCAGTACTTC
TRBV18	.	TRBJ1-1	TRBD1	CASSPVRGPNTEAFF	TGTGCCAGCTCACCGGTCAGGGGGCCGAACACTGAAGCTTTCTTT
TRBV7-2	.	TRBJ2-3	.	CASSFPRGGDPTDTQYF	TGTGCCAGCAGCTTCCCTCGAGGCGGGGACCCGACAGATACGCAGTATTTT
TRBV19	.	TRBJ2-7	TRBD1	CASSTTIGTGGREQYF	TGTGCCAGTAGTACAACAATCGGGACAGGGGGCAGGGAGCAGTACTTC
TRBV6-6	once	TRBJ2-2	.	CASKNQGSNTGELFF	TGTGCCAGCAAGAACCAAGGTAGCAACACCGGGGAGCTGTTTTTT
TRBV4-3	.	TRBJ2-7	.	CASSQSGDSSYEQYF	TGCGCCAGCAGCCAGTCGGGGGACAGTTCCTACGAGCAGTACTTC
TRBV29-1	.	TRBJ2-7	.	CSVGRQDAYEQYF	TGCAGCGTGGGGCGTCAGGACGCGTACGAGCAGTACTTC
TRBV19	.	TRBJ2-3	.	CASSIGLILSTDTQYF	TGTGCCAGTAGTATAGGGCTTATTCTTAGCACAGATACGCAGTATTTT
TRBV7-9	.	TRBJ2-1	TRBD2	CASSLIVGLAENEQFF	TGTGCCAGCAGCTTAATTGTGGGACTAGCGGAGAATGAGCAGTTCTTC
TRBV29-1	.	TRBJ2-5	TRBD2	CSGIGGALETQYF	TGCAGCGGTATCGGGGGGGCGTTAGAGACCCAGTACTTC
TRBV7-9	.	TRBJ2-5	TRBD2	CASSSRGNLETQYF	TGTGCCAGCAGCTCGCGGGGGAACCTAGAGACCCAGTACTTC
TRBV19	.	TRBJ1-2	TRBD1	CASGERQGRMPGYGYTF	TGTGCCAGTGGGGAAAGACAGGGCCGTATGCCAGGCTATGGCTACACCTTC
TRBV19	once	TRBJ1-2	TRBD1	CASSIPGQGSWGGYTF	TGTGCCAGTAGTATCCCGGGACAGGGAAGTTGGGGTGGCTACACCTTC
TRBV7-8	.	TRBJ2-1	TRBD1	CASSYPGQGPFF	TGTGCCAGCAGCTATCCGGGACAGGGGCCGTTCTTC
TRBV15	.	TRBJ1-3	.	CATTRQRGEGNTIYF	TGTGCCACCACGCGCCAACGGGGGGAAGGAAACACCATATATTTT
TRBV5-6	few	TRBJ2-1	.	CAIPQTGKQFF	TGTGCCATCCCACAGACGGGGAAGCAGTTCTTC
TRBV29-1	.	TRBJ1-2	.	CSVEVLSNYGYTF	TGCAGCGTTGAAGTGCTATCTAACTATGGCTACACCTTC
TRBV15	.	TRBJ2-3	.	CATSRGQSTDTQYF	TGTGCCACCAGCAGAGGGCAGAGCACAGATACGCAGTATTTT
TRBV4-3	.	TRBJ1-2	.	CASSRDRVFNYGYTF	TGCGCCAGCAGCCGCGACCGGGTCTTTAACTATGGCTACACCTTC
TRBV9	once	TRBJ1-2	.	CASSVRVKDTNYGYTF	TGTGCCAGCAGCGTACGGGTCAAAGATACTAACTATGGCTACACCTTC
TRBV6-5	once	TRBJ2-5	.	CASSYLKSGEQYF	TGTGCCAGCAGTTACTTAAAGTCGGGGGAGCAGTACTTC
TRBV5-1	few	TRBJ1-4	TRBD1	CASSLRTGYYEKLFF	TGCGCCAGCAGCTTACGGACAGGGTATTATGAAAAACTGTTTTTT
TRBV4-1	.	TRBJ2-7	.	CASSQDSDSSYEQYF	TGCGCCAGCAGCCAAGATTCGGACAGCTCCTACGAGCAGTACTTC
TRBV7-9	few	TRBJ2-7	.	CASSLSGDRYEQYF	TGTGCCAGCAGCTTATCAGGGGATCGCTACGAGCAGTACTTC
TRBV2	.	TRBJ1-2	.	CASSEFWAGGYTF	TGTGCCAGCAGTGAATTTTGGGCGGGCGGCTACACCTTC
TRBV19	.	TRBJ1-6	TRBD1	CASSIPGGSPLHF	TGTGCCAGTAGTATCCCAGGGGGCTCACCCCTCCACTTT
TRBV7-9	.	TRBJ2-3	.	CASIPPRGALDF	TGTGCCAGCATCCCCCCCCGGGGGGCCTTGGATTTT
TRBV5-1	once	TRBJ1-1	TRBD1	CASGGTGRQEAFF	TGCGCCAGCGGCGGGACAGGGCGACAGGAAGCTTTCTTT
TRBV18	few	TRBJ1-1	.	CASSLQGVLNTEAFF	TGTGCCAGCTCACTCCAAGGGGTTTTGAACACTGAAGCTTTCTTT
TRBV30	.	TRBJ1-1	.	CAWSVIRNTEAFF	TGTGCCTGGAGTGTAATCCGGAACACTGAAGCTTTCTTT
TRBV6-5	.	TRBJ1-2	.	CASSAHSGQLNGYTF	TGTGCCAGCAGTGCTCACTCTGGACAGCTCAATGGCTACACCTTC
TRBV11-3	once	TRBJ1-1	.	CASSLNQGTEAFF	TGTGCCAGCAGCTTAAATCAGGGGACTGAAGCTTTCTTT
TRBV4-1	.	TRBJ1-1	TRBD1	CASSHSVGQGHPEAFF	TGCGCCAGCAGCCATTCGGTCGGACAGGGTCATCCTGAAGCTTTCTTT
TRBV5-5	few	TRBJ1-3	.	CASSLNGLSGNTIYF	TGTGCCAGCAGCTTGAACGGACTGTCTGGAAACACCATATATTTT
TRBV19	.	TRBJ1-1	TRBD1	CATALQGLNTEAFF	TGTGCCACTGCTCTACAGGGGCTGAACACTGAAGCTTTCTTT
TRBV6-6	.	TRBJ1-4	TRBD1	CASSRTGHEKLFF	TGTGCCAGCAGCCGGACAGGGCATGAAAAACTGTTTTTT
TRBV2	.	TRBJ1-4	.	CASTPRATNEKLFF	TGTGCCAGCACGCCCCGAGCAACTAATGAAAAACTGTTTTTT
TRBV19	.	TRBJ2-7	TRBD1	CASSRTGNSYEQYF	TGTGCCAGTAGTAGGACAGGTAACTCCTACGAGCAGTACTTC
TRBV7-6	once	TRBJ2-3	.	CASSLGFSGGTDTQYF	TGTGCCAGCAGCTTGGGGTTTAGCGGTGGCACAGATACGCAGTATTTT
TRBV7-2	.	TRBJ2-3	.	CASSLFGGGLTDTQYF	TGTGCCAGCAGCTTATTTGGGGGAGGCCTCACAGATACGCAGTATTTT
TRBV11-2	.	TRBJ2-5	TRBD2	CASSSPPGLAGAWETQYF	TGTGCCAGCAGCTCTCCGCCGGGACTAGCGGGGGCATGGGAGACCCAGTACTTC
TRBV30	.	TRBJ2-1	TRBD2	CAWSRTSGGQILSSYNEQFF	TGTGCCTGGAGTCGGACTAGCGGGGGACAAATACTTAGCTCCTACAATGAGCAGTTCTTC
TRBV5-4	.	TRBJ1-2	TRBD1	CASSSDGPGGARNYGYTF	TGTGCCAGCAGCTCCGACGGCCCAGGGGGCGCGCGTAACTATGGCTACACCTTC
TRBV10-3	.	TRBJ2-3	.	CAINQGIITDTQYF	TGTGCCATCAATCAGGGTATTATCACAGATACGCAGTATTTT
TRBV5-8	.	TRBJ1-1	.	CASSPTGVNTEAFF	TGTGCCAGCAGTCCGACTGGAGTTAACACTGAAGCTTTCTTT